A single sample is the source of the 23 T cell receptor beta chains below, sequenced in a study of blood T cell repertoires in COVID-19. TCRdb keeps only in-frame clones here, not all; method: immunoSEQ multiplex PCR. The data hold a few hundred thousand clones, with more than 80% observed a single time. The specimen sequenced was peripheral blood. These receptors all stem from a woman aged 45-65 years with COVID-19, enrolled during active disease.

The genes are TRBV6-5 and TRBJ1-3, with TRBD1 matching over 12 bases. The CDR3 has 16 residues. V shed 2 bases, J shed 4 bases, and the junction held 3 bases outside the gene matches. Germline-derived CDR1 and CDR2 are MNHEY and SVGAGI. CDR3 coding DNA: TGTGCCAGCAGTTACGGGGACAGGGGGCTCGGAAACACCATATATTTT. It codes for CASSYGDRGLGNTIYF.

In this sample, this clone turned up once. The rearrangement uses TRBV21-1 and TRBJ2-7; the D call in the table, TRBD2, was not verified against the DNA. TRBV21-1 is recorded as a pseudogene. This CDR3 is 13 amino acids long. In DNA form, the CDR3 reads TGTGCCAAAGGACTAGAACGGTTGTACGAGCAGTACTTC. Translation gives CAKGLERLYEQYF.

V and J are TRBV3-1 (or the pseudogene TRBV3-2) and TRBJ2-1, with 9 bases identical to TRBD2. This CDR3 is built from 15 residues. The J segment lost 1 base and the V segment lost 4 bases, leaving 2 bases of the junction unmatched. Germline-derived CDR1 and CDR2 are LGHDT and YNNKEL (reference sequence). CDR3 nucleotide sequence: TGTGCCAGCAGCCTTAGCGGGAGTTCCTACAATGAGCAGTTCTTC. Translation gives CASSLSGSSYNEQFF.

The chain links TRBV6-5 to TRBJ2-3, with D perhaps TRBD2 (6 bases). Germline values: CDR1 MNHEY, CDR2 SVGAGI. There are 14 residues in the CDR3. V dropped 11 bases and J dropped 4 bases, with 19 bases sitting between them. CDR3 nucleotides: TGTGCCGCGGAGGGCGGGACGGTTCCAGATACGCAGTATTTT. It codes for CAAEGGTVPDTQYF.

The J gene is TRBJ1-1, the V gene TRBV4-1; tentative D call: TRBD1 (5 bases). Looked up from germline, CDR1 is MGHRA and CDR2 is YSYEKL. There are 16 residues in the CDR3. V was pared by 4 bases and J by 4 bases, with 19 bases between. CDR3 coding DNA: TGCGCCAGCAGCCCCCGCGCCGGGGGAATGGGCACTGAAGCTTTCTTT. This translates into CASSPRAGGMGTEAFF.

This rearrangement joins TRBV13 to TRBJ2-7; D call uncertain. Trimming stripped 5 bases from V and 6 bases from J, with 8 bases between. The CDR3 covers 11 residues. Germline V gives CDR1 PRHDT, CDR2 FYEKMQ (reference sequence). This CDR3 reads CASSRQREQYF. Here the CDR3 DNA reads TGTGCCAGCAGCCGCCAGCGCGAGCAGTACTTC.

V and J are TRBV10-3 and TRBJ1-1; no definite D call. V shed 8 bases and J shed 6 bases, with 7 bases lying between them. There are 10 residues in the CDR3. The germline V gene has CDR1 ENHRY and CDR2 SYGVKD. The CDR3 loop reads CAIGGAEAFF. The CDR3 DNA is TGTGCCATCGGAGGCGCTGAAGCTTTCTTT.

The sample holds a few counts of this clone. This sequence joins TRBV21-1 and TRBJ1-1; the listed D gene, TRBD1, was not tested against the DNA. TRBV21-1 is flagged as a pseudogene. This CDR3 region has 15 residues. CDR3 protein: CASSKDRGSVTEAFF. DNA of the CDR3: TGTGCCAGCAGCAAAGACAGGGGTTCGGTCACTGAAGCTTTCTTT.

This chain joins TRBV7-6 and TRBJ1-5, with 9 bases identical to TRBD1. This CDR3 has 15 amino acids. Germline CDR1 reads SGHVS; CDR2 reads FNYEAQ. With 5 bases clipped from V and 7 bases from J, the junction kept 9 bases outside the gene matches. CDR3 nucleotide sequence: TGTGCCAGCAGCCTCCGGGACAGGGAGGGCCAGCCCCAGCATTTT. It specifies CASSLRDREGQPQHF.

V is TRBV5-4 and J is TRBJ2-1; weak D call: TRBD2 (6 bases). Germline V gives CDR1 SGHNT, CDR2 YYREEE (reference sequence). Trimming pared 0 bases from V and 2 bases from J, leaving 12 bases between. The CDR3 runs 16 residues. The CDR3 DNA follows: TGTGCCAGCAGCTTGGAAGGTGGGAGGCCCTACAATGAGCAGTTCTTC. Its protein is CASSLEGGRPYNEQFF.

The rearrangement uses TRBV19 and TRBJ1-5; weak D call: TRBD1 (5 bases). Deletions cut 7 bases from V and 1 base from J, with 14 bases between. This CDR3 spans 15 amino acids. Germline V CDR1 and CDR2: LNHDA, SQIVND (reference sequence). The CDR3 is CASNWGELSNQPQHF. The CDR3 nucleotides are TGTGCCAGTAATTGGGGCGAACTAAGCAATCAGCCCCAGCATTTT. The variable domain in full, completed from reference TRBV19 and TRBJ1-5, reads DGGITQSPKYLFRKEGQNVTLSCEQNLNHDAMYWYRQDPGQGLRLIYYSQIVNDFQKGDIAEGYSVSREKKESFPLTVTSAQKNPTAFYLCASNWGELSNQPQHFGDGTRLSIL.

The chain is built from TRBV19 and TRBJ2-7; 7 nucleotides align to TRBD1. The CDR3 has 14 residues. CDR1 is LNHDA and CDR2 is SQIVND in the germline V gene (reference sequence). Trimming removed 6 bases from V and 2 bases from J; junction bases left unmatched: 7. This CDR3 is CASRSRDRPYEQYF. In nucleotides, the CDR3 is TGTGCCAGTAGGTCCAGGGACAGACCCTACGAGCAGTACTTC.

V is TRBV7-3 and J is TRBJ2-1; the match to TRBD2 covers 11 bases. J lost 6 bases, V lost 1 base, and 5 bases had no gene match. CDR1 and CDR2 (germline): SGHTA, FQGTGA. CDR3 length: 16 residues. Here the CDR3 DNA reads TGTGCCAGCAGCTTAATGGCTAGCGGGAGGACCAATGAGCAGTTCTTC. Encoded protein: CASSLMASGRTNEQFF.

The chain employs TRBV5-4 and TRBJ2-7, with 9 bases identical to TRBD1. J lost 6 bases, V lost 4 bases, and 11 bases had no gene match. The germline V gene has CDR1 SGHNT and CDR2 YYREEE (reference sequence). This CDR3 comprises 15 residues. CDR3 coding DNA: TGTGCCAGCAGCCTCGGGACAGGGAGCTACGTCGAGCAGTACTTC. This gives the protein CASSLGTGSYVEQYF.

The J gene is TRBJ1-2, the V gene TRBV7-9; 7 bases align to TRBD1. In germline, CDR1 is SEHNR, CDR2 FQNEAQ (reference sequence). The V and J ends lost 0 bases and 6 bases, in that order; junction bases with no gene match: 4. The CDR3 has 14 residues. The DNA of the CDR3 is TGTGCCAGCAGCTTAGCAGACAGGGCCCATGGCTACACCTTC. It specifies CASSLADRAHGYTF.

The CDR3, as DNA: TGTGCCCTTAGCGTAAGCTCCTACGAGCAGTACTTC. Protein: CALSVSSYEQYF. This chain connects TRBV30 to TRBJ2-7, with a weak D call TRBD2 (5 bases). Trimming removed 8 bases from V and 0 bases from J, with 11 bases in between. Germline V lookup: CDR1 GTSNPN, CDR2 SVGIG (reference sequence). This CDR3 contains 12 residues.

The rearrangement uses TRBV15 and TRBJ1-4; 10 nucleotides match TRBD1. The CDR3 covers 17 residues. Per the germline V gene, CDR1 is LNHNV and CDR2 is YYDKDF (reference sequence). J gave up 12 bases and V 1 base, and 14 bases lay outside the gene matches. Here the CDR3 reads CATSRAGERQGAVELFF. CDR3 DNA: TGTGCCACCAGCAGAGCGGGGGAAAGACAGGGGGCCGTTGAACTGTTTTTT.

This chain joins TRBV30 and TRBJ2-7; 10 nucleotides match TRBD1. This CDR3 contains 14 residues. The germline gives CDR1 GTSNPN, CDR2 SVGIG (reference sequence). Trimming cost V 5 bases and J 3 bases; bases outside gene matches: 7. As DNA, the CDR3 is TGTGCCTGGGGAAACCGGGACAGGGGCTACGAGCAGTACTTC. Its protein product is CAWGNRDRGYEQYF.

The chain is built from TRBV18 and TRBJ1-1; D unresolved. This CDR3 is 15 amino acids long. Trimming removed 3 bases at V and 2 bases at J, with 13 bases between. Germline values: CDR1 KGHSH, CDR2 LQKENI. Written as DNA, the CDR3 is TGTGCCAGCTCACCGTCAATAGGACTTAACACTGAAGCTTTCTTT. Translated: CASSPSIGLNTEAFF.

The sample holds one count of this clone. V usage is TRBV4-1 and J usage is TRBJ2-3, with 7 bases aligning to TRBD2. Germline CDR1 MGHRA, CDR2 YSYEKL. V shed 4 bases and J 0 bases; nucleotides not matched to a gene: 10. The CDR3 runs to 17 residues. CDR3 DNA sequence: TGCGCCAGCAGCCCCTTCCCCGGGACTACTAGCACAGATACGCAGTATTTT. This sequence encodes CASSPFPGTTSTDTQYF.

This sequence joins TRBV3-1 (or the pseudogene TRBV3-2) and TRBJ2-7; tentatively, D is TRBD2 (7 bases). CDR3 length equals 14 residues. From germline, CDR1 is LGHDT and CDR2 YNNKEL (reference sequence). Trimming removed 3 bases at V and 2 bases at J, with 11 bases between. As DNA, the CDR3 is TGTGCCAGCAGCCACGGCGGGGGCACCTACGAGCAGTACTTC. Protein sequence: CASSHGGGTYEQYF.

The chain carries TRBV6-1 and TRBJ2-7; D might be TRBD1 (5 bases). V was clipped by 3 bases and J by 3 bases, with 15 bases between them. This CDR3 is 15 amino acids long. The germline CDR1 and CDR2 sequences are MNHNS and SASEGT. The CDR3 reads CASSDSNRRNYEQYF. The CDR3 DNA reads TGTGCCAGCAGTGATAGCAACAGGAGAAACTACGAGCAGTACTTC.

The chain uses TRBV5-1 and TRBJ2-3; 10 nucleotides agree with TRBD2. V trimming: 0 bases; J trimming: 3 bases; junction bases outside the gene matches: 10. CDR3 length: 18 residues. From germline, CDR1 is SGHRS and CDR2 YFSETQ. CDR3 amino acids: CASSLAVFASGRTDTQYF. In DNA form, the CDR3 reads TGCGCCAGCAGCTTGGCGGTTTTTGCTAGCGGGAGAACAGATACGCAGTATTTT.